Given below is one T cell receptor (beta chain) in context. The record originates from a study of T cell clones after liver transplantation. Germline V gene data show CDR1 as SGHRS and CDR2 as YFSETQ. The germline V and J ends were trimmed by 4 bases and 6 bases, with 17 bases remaining between them. This CDR3 has 14 amino acids. Generated by immunoSEQ multiplex PCR, the TCRdb table keeps only in-frame clones and is missing some. The table records about 76,000 clones, over 80% of them present only once. The receptor's source is a human patient who received a liver transplant. Some of the T cells might come from the graft donor. Sequences were derived from CD4+ T cells from blood, sampled at the 22-month timepoint. The rearrangement joins TRBV5-1 to TRBJ2-7; D is unclear. CDR3 sequence reads: CASSPFFDRPEQYF. CDR3 bases: TGCGCCAGCAGCCCATTTTTCGATCGGCCCGAGCAGTACTTC. Together with reference TRBV5-1 and TRBJ2-7, the CDR3 gives the full variable domain: KAGVTQTPRYLIKTRGQQVTLSCSPISGHRSVSWYQQTPGQGLQFLFEYFSETQRNKGNFPGRFSGRQFSNSRSEMNVSTLELGDSALYLCASSPFFDRPEQYFGPGTRLTVT.